What follows are 13 T cell receptor beta chains derived from one specimen sequenced in a study of OX40 agonist ivuxolimab in advanced cancers. Receptors were amplified or captured by the immunoSEQ multiplex PCR assay. The source is immuneACCESS, and TCRdb retained only in-frame sequences with V and J called. Part of the clones is not carried over; for the studies checked, unresolved V genes explain less than half of this, and the remainder is unexplained. The sample table contains about 110,000 clones; only one count was recorded for around nine tenths of them. Of the sample, around 0.27% falls within the top ten clones. The starting material was CD4+ or CD8+ T cells sorted from blood, obtained in a trial of the OX40 agonist ivuxolimab. Every receptor here comes from an adult with an advanced solid tumor such as melanoma, head and neck, liver or kidney cancer.

J is TRBJ2-3 and V is TRBV7-3; no clear D gene. Trimming shortened V by 2 bases and J by 0 bases, and 3 bases separated the two germline ends. The V gene's germline CDR1 is SGHTA and CDR2 FQGTGA. This CDR3 comprises 13 residues. CDR3 DNA sequence: TGTGCCAGCAGCTTAGTTAGCACAGATACGCAGTATTTT. Translation: CASSLVSTDTQYF. The full variable domain, in which reference TRBV7-3 and TRBJ2-3 provide the parts outside the CDR3, is GAGVSQTPSNKVTEKGKYVELRCDPISGHTALYWYRQSLGQGPEFLIYFQGTGAADDSGLPNDRFFAVRPEGSVSTLKIQRTERGDSAVYLCASSLVSTDTQYFGPGTRLTVL.

The chain uses TRBV29-1 and TRBJ2-3, with TRBD2 as a possible D gene (5 bases). Between the trimmed V and J ends, which lost 4 bases and 2 bases, there was a span of 7 bases. Germline CDR1 and CDR2: SQVTM and ANQGSEA. The CDR3 has 12 residues. This CDR3 is CSVAGFTDTQYF. The CDR3 DNA follows: TGCAGCGTTGCGGGGTTCACAGATACGCAGTATTTT.

The chain recombines TRBV6-4 with TRBJ2-2; no clear D gene. The germline V gene has CDR1 MRHNA and CDR2 SNTAGT. V was pared by 6 bases and J by 1 base, with 9 bases between. The CDR3 is 14 amino acids. DNA for the CDR3: TGTGCCAGCAGCTGGAGACAGAACACCGGGGAGCTGTTTTTT. Its translation is CASSWRQNTGELFF.

This clone appeared a single time. V usage is TRBV18 and J usage is TRBJ1-1; unclear D gene. CDR1 KGHSH and CDR2 LQKENI come from the germline V gene. Trimming took off 0 bases at V and 1 base at J, with 9 bases between the two ends. The CDR3 has 15 amino acids. CDR3 DNA: TGTGCCAGCTCACCACCAGCAGGTGCGAACACTGAAGCTTTCTTT. Residues: CASSPPAGANTEAFF.

The chain joins TRBV5-1 to TRBJ2-5; the D call may be TRBD1 or TRBD2 (5 bases each). The germline CDR1 and CDR2 sequences are SGHRS and YFSETQ. V lost 3 bases and J 0 bases, leaving 9 bases between the germline ends. The CDR3 is 14 amino acids. This CDR3 is CASSWGRNQETQYF. The CDR3 DNA reads TGCGCCAGCAGCTGGGGACGGAACCAAGAGACCCAGTACTTC.

The J gene is TRBJ1-1, the V gene TRBV28; 8 nucleotides match TRBD1. Germline assignment: CDR1 MDHEN and CDR2 SYDVKM. This CDR3 contains 13 residues. V dropped 1 base and J dropped 7; count of bases not matched to a gene: 2. CDR3 nucleotides: TGTGCCAGCAGTTTATCAGGGGGCCATGAAGCTTTCTTT. This codes for CASSLSGGHEAFF. Supplemented by reference TRBV28 and TRBJ1-1, the full variable domain reads DVKVTQSSRYLVKRTGEKVFLECVQDMDHENMFWYRQDPGLGLRLIYFSYDVKMKEKGDIPEGYSVSREKKERFSLILESASTNQTSMYLCASSLSGGHEAFFGQGTRLTVV.

The chain carries TRBV19 and TRBJ1-5; TRBD1 matches at 10 bases. J gave up 0 bases and V 7 bases, and 6 bases lay outside the gene matches. CDR3 length equals 16 residues. CDR1 LNHDA and CDR2 SQIVND come from the germline V gene (reference sequence). Written as DNA, the CDR3 is TGTGCCAGTAAGGGACAGGGGTCTTATAGCAATCAGCCCCAGCATTTT. Translation gives CASKGQGSYSNQPQHF.

This rearrangement joins TRBV7-9 to TRBJ1-3; maybe TRBD1 (5 bases). This CDR3 has 13 amino acids. The germline V gene encodes CDR1 SEHNR and CDR2 FQNEAQ (reference sequence). V lost 6 bases, J lost 2 bases, and 8 bases lay in between. The CDR3 DNA reads TGTGCCAGCAGTCAAGGGGCTGGAAACACCATATATTTT. Translated, it gives CASSQGAGNTIYF.

The chain uses TRBV11-2 and TRBJ1-2, with D unresolved. The V gene's germline CDR1 is SGHAT and CDR2 FQNNGV. The CDR3 has 17 amino acids. V lost 3 bases and J 0 bases, leaving 17 bases between the germline ends. The CDR3 region has the DNA TGTGCCAGCAGCTTGGAGCATGTAGGGTCGGCTAACTATGGCTACACCTTC. It yields the protein CASSLEHVGSANYGYTF.

The V and J genes are TRBV5-1 and TRBJ2-6; D is perhaps TRBD1 (5 bases). The CDR3 totals 17 residues. The germline V and J ends were trimmed by 6 bases and 1 base, with 17 bases remaining between them. Germline assignment: CDR1 SGHRS and CDR2 YFSETQ. The CDR3 spells CASKQGARESGANVLTF. In DNA, the CDR3 is TGCGCCAGCAAGCAAGGGGCGCGAGAGTCTGGGGCCAACGTCCTGACTTTC.

The chain couples TRBV19 to TRBJ1-6, with 8 bases identical to TRBD1. The V gene end was trimmed by 7 bases and the J gene end by 10 bases; junction bases not matched to a gene: 9. Germline assignment: CDR1 LNHDA and CDR2 SQIVND (reference sequence). There are 14 residues in the CDR3. Written as DNA, the CDR3 is TGTGCCAGTACCTTGGACAGGGAGAGATCACCCCTCCACTTT. Encoded protein: CASTLDRERSPLHF.

The chain couples TRBV28 to TRBJ1-2, with D possibly TRBD1 on 5 matching bases. The CDR3 totals 18 residues. Germline V gene lookup returns CDR1 MDHEN and CDR2 SYDVKM. V was trimmed by 1 base and J by 2 bases, leaving 20 bases between them. The CDR3 sequence: CASSLFFRQGLPNYGYTF. The CDR3 DNA follows: TGTGCCAGCAGTTTATTCTTTCGGCAGGGCCTTCCCAACTATGGCTACACCTTC.

This chain uses TRBV15 with TRBJ2-6; D not resolved. This CDR3 spans 15 amino acids. Germline V lookup: CDR1 LNHNV, CDR2 YYDKDF (reference sequence). The V gene lost 5 bases and the J gene lost 0 bases, with 8 bases spanning the gap. CDR3 DNA: TGTGCCACCAGCCGACGAGGCTCTGGGGCCAACGTCCTGACTTTC. Translating gives CATSRRGSGANVLTF.